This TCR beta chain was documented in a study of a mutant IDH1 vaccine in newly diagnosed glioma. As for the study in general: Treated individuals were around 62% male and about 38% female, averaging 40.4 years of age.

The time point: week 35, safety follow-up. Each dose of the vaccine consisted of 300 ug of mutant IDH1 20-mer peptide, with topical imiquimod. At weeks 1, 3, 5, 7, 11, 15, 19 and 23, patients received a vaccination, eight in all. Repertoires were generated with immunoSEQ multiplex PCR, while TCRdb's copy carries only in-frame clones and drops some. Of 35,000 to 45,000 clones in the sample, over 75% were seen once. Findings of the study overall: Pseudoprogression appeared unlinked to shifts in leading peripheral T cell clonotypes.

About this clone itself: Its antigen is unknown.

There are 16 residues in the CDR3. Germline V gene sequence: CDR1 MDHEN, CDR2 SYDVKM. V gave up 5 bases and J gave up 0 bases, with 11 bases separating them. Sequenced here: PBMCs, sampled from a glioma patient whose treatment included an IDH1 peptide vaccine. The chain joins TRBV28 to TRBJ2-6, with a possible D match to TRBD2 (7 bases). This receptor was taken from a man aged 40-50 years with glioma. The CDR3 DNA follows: TGTGCCAGCAGTGGGGGGGACATCTCTGGGGCCAACGTCCTGACTTTC. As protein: CASSGGDISGANVLTF.